A single sample gave rise to the 28 T cell receptor beta chains below, sequenced in a study of CD8+ T cells in alopecia areata (dated by TCRdb to the late 2010s). The sample's treatment or condition label, decoded: oral pan-JAK inhibitor, 5-10 mg twice daily. The library was produced with the immunoSEQ multiplex PCR assay. To provide template for TCR sequencing, every sample had RNA extracted and reverse transcribed into cDNA. TCRdb limited this immuneACCESS table to in-frame rearrangements with V and J called. A share of clones is missing; checked studies link under half to unresolved V genes, and the rest is unexplained. Recorded for this sample are about 210,000 clones; about 40% of them occurred a single time. Of the sample, over 2.5% is held by the ten largest clones. The material sequenced was CD4+ T cells sorted from blood, taken at roughly week 36, from a patient treated with tofacitinib. Every receptor here comes from a human donor with alopecia areata.

The V and J genes are TRBV19 and TRBJ2-5; D uncertain. The CDR3 spans 14 residues. Trimming pared 3 bases from V and 1 base from J, leaving 9 bases between. Germline CDR1 and CDR2: LNHDA and SQIVND (reference sequence). DNA for the CDR3: TGTGCCAGTAGTATGACATGGGCCCAAGAGACCCAGTACTTC. Protein product: CASSMTWAQETQYF.

The rearrangement joins TRBV6-5 to TRBJ2-2, with 9 nucleotides matching TRBD1. Germline CDR1 MNHEY, CDR2 SVGAGI. Unmatched junction bases numbered 7, after V lost 7 bases and J lost 4 bases. This CDR3 region has 15 residues. The CDR3 coding sequence is TGTGCCAGCACCCCGGGACAGGGCGCCACCGGGGAGCTGTTTTTT. Protein sequence: CASTPGQGATGELFF.

The chain carries TRBV7-9 and TRBJ2-5; tentative D call: TRBD1 (6 bases). Germline V gene sequence: CDR1 SEHNR, CDR2 FQNEAQ (reference sequence). The CDR3 is 15 amino acids. The germline V and J ends were trimmed by 5 bases and 4 bases, with 17 bases remaining between them. For the CDR3, the DNA is TGTGCCAGCAGCCGGATGACAGGCCCCCTAGAGACCCAGTACTTC. Protein: CASSRMTGPLETQYF.

The V gene is TRBV7-2, the J gene TRBJ2-3, with 10 bases identical to TRBD2. The V and J ends lost 2 bases and 4 bases, in that order; junction bases with no gene match: 3. The germline gives CDR1 SGHTA, CDR2 FQGNSA. The CDR3 totals 15 residues. Written as DNA, the CDR3 is TGTGCCAGCAGCTTATCTGGGACTAGCGCAGATACGCAGTATTTT. Amino acids: CASSLSGTSADTQYF.

The CDR3 sequence: CASSQVAIETQYF. Here the CDR3 DNA reads TGTGCCAGCAGCCAAGTGGCGATAGAGACCCAGTACTTC. The chain recombines TRBV14 with TRBJ2-5; D unresolved. There are 13 residues in the CDR3. V was clipped by 1 base and J by 4 bases, with 7 bases between them. Germline V lookup: CDR1 SGHDN, CDR2 FVKESK.

The chain links TRBV25-1 to TRBJ2-1, with 10 nucleotides matching TRBD2. V shed 4 bases and J 4 bases; nucleotides not matched to a gene: 4. CDR3 length: 15 amino acids. Germline CDR1 and CDR2: MGHDK and SYGVNS. DNA for the CDR3: TGTGCCAGCAGTGGGGTTAGCGGGAGGTACAATGAGCAGTTCTTC. It encodes CASSGVSGRYNEQFF. Based on the CDR3 plus reference TRBV25-1 and TRBJ2-1, the full variable domain is EADIYQTPRYLVIGTGKKITLECSQTMGHDKMYWYQQDPGMELHLIHYSYGVNSTEKGDLSSESTVSRIRTEHFPLTLESARPSHTSQYLCASSGVSGRYNEQFFGPGTRLTVL.

This clone was detected only a few times. The rearrangement joins TRBV30 to TRBJ1-1; maybe TRBD1 (6 bases). Trimming took off 0 bases at V and 4 bases at J, with 15 bases between the two ends. The CDR3 covers 15 residues. Germline V lookup: CDR1 GTSNPN, CDR2 SVGIG (reference sequence). The DNA for the CDR3 is TGTGCCTGGAGTGTACGAGGGGGTGGAATCACTGAAGCTTTCTTT. Translated: CAWSVRGGGITEAFF.

In this sample, this clone turned up a few times. This chain's CDR3 is CSGIRTLGLAFTDTQYF. The CDR3 coding sequence is TGCAGCGGGATTAGGACTTTGGGACTAGCCTTCACAGATACGCAGTATTTT. The chain links TRBV29-1 to TRBJ2-3; 9 nucleotides agree with TRBD2. Losses at the gene ends were 7 bases for V and 2 bases for J; bases not matched to a gene: 16. CDR1 is SQVTM, CDR2 ANQGSEA, per germline. The CDR3 extends over 17 amino acids.

This clone has only a few counts. The rearrangement uses TRBV29-1 and TRBJ2-1; 13 bases line up with TRBD2. This CDR3 region has 13 residues. Germline trimming cut 1 base from V and 11 bases from J; bases unmatched to any gene: 2. In germline, CDR1 is SQVTM, CDR2 ANQGSEA. CDR3 sequence reads: CSVEGTSGRQQFF. The CDR3 region has the DNA TGCAGCGTTGAAGGGACTAGCGGGAGACAGCAGTTCTTC.

V is TRBV14 and J is TRBJ2-1; D not certain. The CDR3 length is 16 residues. V lost 0 bases and J lost 3, with 12 bases in between. The germline V gene encodes CDR1 SGHDN and CDR2 FVKESK. Here the CDR3 reads CASSQDMLASYNEQFF. In DNA, the CDR3 is TGTGCCAGCAGCCAAGATATGTTGGCCAGCTACAATGAGCAGTTCTTC. The full variable domain, rest sourced from reference TRBV14 and TRBJ2-1, is EAGVTQFPSHSVIEKGQTVTLRCDPISGHDNLYWYRRVMGKEIKFLLHFVKESKQDESGMPNNRFLAERTGGTYSTLKVQPAELEDSGVYFCASSQDMLASYNEQFFGPGTRLTVL.

This clone was observed at least ten times. V gene TRBV14 combines with J gene TRBJ2-1, with 9 bases that match TRBD2. This CDR3 contains 18 residues. Trimming cost V 4 bases and J 10 bases; bases outside gene matches: 20. Per the germline V gene, CDR1 is SGHDN and CDR2 is FVKESK. CDR3 DNA: TGTGCCAGCAGCCTGATCCATGGGGCTAGCGGGATCCGGGGGGAGCAGTTCTTC. The encoded protein is CASSLIHGASGIRGEQFF.

This chain connects TRBV2 to TRBJ2-5; D not certain. CDR1 and CDR2 (germline): SNHLY, FYNNEI. This CDR3 contains 13 residues. V lost 5 bases to trimming and J lost 1 base, with 8 bases between them. CDR3 nucleotide sequence: TGTGCCAGCAGTAGCCAGGTCCAAGAGACCCAGTACTTC. Translated: CASSSQVQETQYF.

This clone was counted between two and nine times. The CDR3 DNA reads as TGTGCCTGGAGCGCGACTAGCGCGCGGAGTGAGCAGTTCTTC. It codes for CAWSATSARSEQFF. The chain links TRBV30 to TRBJ2-1; 8 nucleotides agree with TRBD2. The CDR3 loop spans 14 amino acids. V dropped 3 bases and J dropped 9; count of bases not matched to a gene: 10. Germline V gives CDR1 GTSNPN, CDR2 SVGIG (reference sequence). The variable domain in full, completed from reference TRBV30 and TRBJ2-1, reads SQTIHQWPATLVQPVGSPLSLECTVEGTSNPNLYWYRQAAGRGLQLLFYSVGIGQISSEVPQNLSASRPQDRQFILSSKKLLLSDSGFYLCAWSATSARSEQFFGPGTRLTVL.

This clone has a single count. This chain connects TRBV5-1 to TRBJ2-2, with unresolved D. This CDR3 is built from 13 residues. Germline values: CDR1 SGHRS, CDR2 YFSETQ. V lost 4 bases and J lost 2, with 6 bases in between. The CDR3 protein is CASSLYNTGELFF. CDR3 coding DNA: TGCGCCAGCAGCCTATACAACACCGGGGAGCTGTTTTTT.

The genes are TRBV28 and TRBJ2-6; D uncertain. Germline values: CDR1 MDHEN, CDR2 SYDVKM. CDR3 length: 15 amino acids. V lost 6 bases to trimming and J lost 4 bases, with 13 bases between them. The DNA for the CDR3 is TGTGCCAGCAGCCGGCGTAGTGCGGGGGCCAACGTCCTGACTTTC. As protein: CASSRRSAGANVLTF.

The chain has TRBV29-1 and TRBJ1-3; D is unresolved. CDR3 size: 13 residues. Germline V lookup: CDR1 SQVTM, CDR2 ANQGSEA. The V and J ends lost 6 bases and 0 bases respectively, with 9 bases between them. As DNA, the CDR3 is TGCAGCGTCGACGGAAACTCTGGAAACACCATATATTTT. It yields the protein CSVDGNSGNTIYF.

The chain is built from TRBV29-1 and TRBJ2-7; D not resolved. The V gene lost 4 bases and the J gene lost 0 bases, with 10 bases spanning the gap. CDR1 is SQVTM, CDR2 ANQGSEA, per germline. CDR3 length equals 13 residues. CDR3 DNA sequence: TGCAGCGTTGTGGCACAGAACTCCTACGAGCAGTACTTC. Translated, it gives CSVVAQNSYEQYF.

The chain combines TRBV29-1 with TRBJ2-3; the D gene is possibly TRBD2 (6 bases). This CDR3 has 16 amino acids. Deletions cut 0 bases from V and 5 bases from J, with 18 bases between. The germline gives CDR1 SQVTM, CDR2 ANQGSEA. Written as DNA, the CDR3 is TGCAGCGTTGAAGATCTGCCGGGAGAGTGGGGAGATACGCAGTATTTT. This codes for CSVEDLPGEWGDTQYF.

J is TRBJ2-1 and V is TRBV9, with unresolved D. This CDR3 comprises 16 residues. V was trimmed by 0 bases and J by 5 bases, leaving 15 bases between them. Germline V CDR1 and CDR2: SGDLS, YYNGEE. The CDR3 DNA reads TGTGCCAGCAGCGTAGTTGTCCAGTCGGGCGACAATGAGCAGTTCTTC. It translates to CASSVVVQSGDNEQFF.

The CDR3, as DNA: TGTGCCAGCAGCTGGCCAGGGGAGGGCCTGGAGACCCAGTACTTC. Protein: CASSWPGEGLETQYF. The chain couples TRBV7-8 to TRBJ2-5, with D perhaps matching TRBD2 (7 bases). This CDR3 has 15 amino acids. Trimming stripped 4 bases from V and 5 bases from J, with 17 bases between. The V gene's germline CDR1 is SGHVS and CDR2 FQNEAQ.

The chain recombines TRBV25-1 with TRBJ2-7; 7 nucleotides match TRBD1. V gave up 5 bases and J gave up 3 bases; unmatched junction bases: 7. CDR1 is MGHDK, CDR2 SYGVNS, per germline. The CDR3 spans 14 residues. The CDR3 region is CASSPWTGDYEQYF. The CDR3 nucleotides are TGTGCCAGCAGTCCCTGGACAGGAGACTACGAGCAGTACTTC.

This clone has just a few counts. V usage is TRBV29-1 and J usage is TRBJ2-4; 8 bases are a match to TRBD1. This CDR3 contains 12 residues. Trimming removed 7 bases from V and 7 bases from J; junction bases left unmatched: 6. Germline V gene data show CDR1 as SQVTM and CDR2 as ANQGSEA. The CDR3 DNA reads as TGCAGCGCTGGACAGGGCGGGAACATTCAGTACTTC. It is translated as CSAGQGGNIQYF.

The chain couples TRBV5-1 to TRBJ2-6; a possible D gene is TRBD1 (5 bases). Trimming left V 0 bases short and J 0 bases short, with 19 bases between. Germline CDR1 SGHRS, CDR2 YFSETQ. This CDR3 region has 20 residues. The CDR3 bases are TGCGCCAGCAGCTTGGCGAGCCCCGGTCAGGGAACCTCTGGGGCCAACGTCCTGACTTTC. Translation gives CASSLASPGQGTSGANVLTF.

The sample holds many counts of this clone. The V and J genes are TRBV4-2 and TRBJ2-2; D unresolved. The V end lost 3 bases, the J end lost 6 bases, and 5 bases lay between the germline ends. This CDR3 region has 12 residues. The germline V gene encodes CDR1 LGHNA and CDR2 YNFKEQ. The CDR3 loop is CASSHVPGELFF. As DNA, the CDR3 is TGTGCCAGCAGCCACGTTCCCGGGGAGCTGTTTTTT.

The genes are TRBV28 and TRBJ2-2, with 9 bases that match TRBD2. Losses at the gene ends were 6 bases for V and 4 bases for J; bases not matched to a gene: 3. The CDR3 runs to 14 residues. Per the germline V gene, CDR1 is MDHEN and CDR2 is SYDVKM. The CDR3 sequence is CASRRAGGTGELFF. CDR3 in DNA: TGTGCCAGCAGGCGAGCGGGAGGCACCGGGGAGCTGTTTTTT.

This sequence joins TRBV5-1 and TRBJ2-1, with TRBD2 matching 7 bases. CDR1 SGHRS and CDR2 YFSETQ come from the germline V gene. Unmatched junction bases numbered 17, after V lost 6 bases and J lost 8 bases. CDR3 length equals 16 residues. CDR3 sequence reads: CASTSGASGPTDEQFF. In nucleotides, the CDR3 is TGCGCCAGCACCTCTGGGGCTAGCGGCCCTACGGATGAGCAGTTCTTC.

This CDR3 reads CASSPRPGTGFYEQYF. In DNA form, the CDR3 reads TGTGCCAGCAGCCCGCGCCCCGGGACCGGATTCTACGAGCAGTACTTC. The chain couples TRBV11-2 to TRBJ2-7, with D perhaps matching TRBD1 or TRBD2 (5 bases each). Germline V gene lookup returns CDR1 SGHAT and CDR2 FQNNGV. V gave up 5 bases and J gave up 3 bases, with 20 bases separating them. The CDR3 consists of 16 residues.

This clone appeared a few times. This rearrangement joins TRBV19 to TRBJ1-5; possibly TRBD1 for D (6 bases). There are 15 residues in the CDR3. Trimming took off 0 bases at V and 7 bases at J, with 13 bases between the two ends. Germline loops: CDR1 LNHDA, CDR2 SQIVND (reference sequence). This CDR3 is CASSIDPGVRQPQHF. DNA for the CDR3: TGTGCCAGTAGTATAGATCCAGGGGTTAGGCAGCCCCAGCATTTT.